A selection of T cell receptor beta chains follows, all from one sample in a study of blood T cell repertoires in COVID-19. Profiled with immunoSEQ multiplex PCR; TCRdb holds only in-frame clones, not every one. The sample lists 35,000 to 50,000 clones; about 85% were seen once. The sequenced sample was peripheral blood. These receptors were obtained from a human donor in a cohort sampled during active COVID-19. Both conserved end residues are part of each CDR3. D genes are given only for firm matches. Expanded clones are given a class, and other clones once, few, many or no size at all.

J: TRBJ1-2; D: TRBD1; size: -; V: TRBV7-9; CDR3: CASSPWDRGHTF; DNA: TGTGCCAGCAGCCCGTGGGACAGGGGACACACCTTC
J: TRBJ1-1; D: TRBD1; size: -; V: TRBV5-1; CDR3: CASSTGQGHTEAFF; DNA: TGCGCCAGCAGCACCGGACAGGGGCACACTGAAGCTTTCTTT
J: TRBJ1-5; D: -; size: -; V: TRBV6-5; CDR3: CASREDYRPRQPQHF; DNA: TGTGCCAGCAGGGAGGACTACAGGCCCCGTCAGCCCCAGCATTTT
J: TRBJ2-3; D: -; size: -; V: TRBV7-2; CDR3: CASSSQARSTDTQYF; DNA: TGTGCCAGCAGCTCCCAGGCCAGATCCACAGATACGCAGTATTTT
J: TRBJ2-3; D: TRBD2; size: -; V: TRBV4-1; CDR3: CASSQDPAGGPADTQYF; DNA: TGCGCCAGCAGCCAAGATCCAGCGGGGGGGCCGGCAGATACGCAGTATTTT
J: TRBJ2-1; D: TRBD2; size: -; V: TRBV5-4; CDR3: CASSSPLGGAGGPSYNEQFF; DNA: TGTGCCAGCAGCTCGCCCCTCGGTGGGGCGGGGGGGCCTTCCTACAATGAGCAGTTCTTC
J: TRBJ2-1; D: -; size: -; V: TRBV20-1; CDR3: CSAEGNEQFF; DNA: TGCAGTGCGGAGGGGAATGAGCAGTTCTTC
J: TRBJ2-1; D: -; size: -; V: TRBV10-3; CDR3: CAIKGGMEANEQFF; DNA: TGTGCCATCAAGGGCGGGATGGAGGCCAATGAGCAGTTCTTC
J: TRBJ1-1; D: -; size: -; V: TRBV28; CDR3: CASSSPVAEAFF; DNA: TGTGCCAGCAGTTCTCCAGTTGCTGAAGCTTTCTTT
J: TRBJ2-5; D: TRBD1; size: -; V: TRBV9; CDR3: CASSPRDRRETQYF; DNA: TGTGCCAGCAGCCCCCGGGACAGAAGAGAGACCCAGTACTTC
J: TRBJ2-5; D: -; size: -; V: TRBV5-8; CDR3: CASSRQQETQYF; DNA: TGTGCCAGCAGTCGACAGCAAGAGACCCAGTACTTC
J: TRBJ2-2; D: TRBD1; size: -; V: TRBV9; CDR3: CASSVGTGATGELFF; DNA: TGTGCCAGCAGCGTTGGTACAGGGGCGACCGGGGAGCTGTTTTTT
J: TRBJ2-5; D: TRBD2; size: -; V: TRBV2; CDR3: CASSELAAQETQYF; DNA: TGTGCCAGCAGTGAACTAGCGGCCCAAGAGACCCAGTACTTC
J: TRBJ2-7; D: -; size: once; V: TRBV6-6; CDR3: CASSPNQWTGKLYEQYF; DNA: TGTGCCAGCAGTCCTAATCAGTGGACGGGAAAACTCTACGAGCAGTACTTC
J: TRBJ2-3; D: TRBD1; size: -; V: TRBV11-2; CDR3: CASSPRFGQGWPDTQYF; DNA: TGTGCCAGCAGCCCCCGCTTTGGACAGGGGTGGCCAGATACGCAGTATTTT
J: TRBJ2-2; D: -; size: -; V: TRBV12-3/TRBV12-4; CDR3: CASSLSSGELFF; DNA: TGTGCCAGCAGTTTGTCCAGCGGGGAGCTGTTTTTT
J: TRBJ2-3; D: TRBD1; size: -; V: TRBV6-4; CDR3: CASGQGVTDTQYF; DNA: TGTGCCAGTGGACAGGGAGTAACAGATACGCAGTATTTT
J: TRBJ2-5; D: -; size: -; V: TRBV6-5; CDR3: CASSSGGYQETQYF; DNA: TGTGCCAGCAGCTCAGGGGGGTACCAAGAGACCCAGTACTTC
J: TRBJ1-2; D: TRBD1; size: -; V: TRBV5-4; CDR3: CASSLAPFTGGDGYTF; DNA: TGTGCCAGCAGCTTGGCGCCCTTTACAGGGGGAGATGGCTACACCTTC
J: TRBJ2-7; D: TRBD2; size: -; V: TRBV5-6; CDR3: CASSLRSGVQYF; DNA: TGTGCCAGCAGCTTGAGGAGCGGGGTGCAGTACTTC
J: TRBJ1-2; D: -; size: -; V: TRBV18; CDR3: CASSPPNFYSSYGYTF; DNA: TGTGCCAGCTCACCACCGAACTTCTACAGTTCCTATGGCTACACCTTC
J: TRBJ2-4; D: -; size: -; V: TRBV5-6; CDR3: CASSLAGAKNIQYF; DNA: TGTGCCAGCAGCTTAGCGGGAGCCAAAAACATTCAGTACTTC
J: TRBJ1-2; D: TRBD1; size: -; V: TRBV9; CDR3: CASSPSTGTNYGYTF; DNA: TGTGCCAGCAGCCCGTCGACAGGGACTAACTATGGCTACACCTTC
J: TRBJ2-1; D: TRBD2; size: once; V: TRBV4-2; CDR3: CASSPGSGGLSYNEQFF; DNA: TGTGCCAGCAGCCCCGGTAGCGGGGGGCTTTCCTACAATGAGCAGTTCTTC
J: TRBJ2-3; D: TRBD1; size: -; V: TRBV4-1; CDR3: CASSRDRGRDTQYF; DNA: TGCGCCAGCAGCCGGGACAGGGGGCGGGATACGCAGTATTTT